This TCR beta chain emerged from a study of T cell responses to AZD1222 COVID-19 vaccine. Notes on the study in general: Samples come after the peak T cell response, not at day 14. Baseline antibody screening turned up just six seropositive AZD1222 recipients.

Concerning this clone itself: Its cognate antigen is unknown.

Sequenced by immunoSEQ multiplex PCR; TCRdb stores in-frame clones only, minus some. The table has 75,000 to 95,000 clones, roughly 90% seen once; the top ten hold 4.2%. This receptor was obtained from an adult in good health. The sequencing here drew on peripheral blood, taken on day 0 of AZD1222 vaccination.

The CDR3 coding sequence is TGTGCCAGCAGTTTACCCCTACCGGGACAGGGGCCGCATGAAGCTTTCTTT. It translates to CASSLPLPGQGPHEAFF. This sequence joins TRBV28 and TRBJ1-1, with TRBD1 matching over 10 bases. V lost 2 bases, J lost 7 bases, and 13 bases stayed unmatched. The CDR3 has 17 residues. Germline V CDR1 and CDR2: MDHEN, SYDVKM.